This T cell receptor beta chain was captured in a study of T cell repertoires in cytomegalovirus infection. Study background: Shared public TCR beta signatures pointed to both CMV infection and a matching HLA type.

The sample holds a few counts of this clonotype. As yet, its antigen is unknown. Germline lookup yields CDR1 SGHRS and CDR2 YFSETQ. There are 16 residues in the CDR3. Trimming took off 2 bases at V and 1 base at J, with 15 bases between the two ends. MiXCR, run by TCRdb on the reads, gives a single entry per CDR3 protein. The sample holds about 310,000 distinct CDR3 sequences, roughly 25% seen once. Study observations and caveats: The ex vivo response was dominated by HLA-C-restricted CMV-specific TCR beta clonotypes. The cumulative frequency of public TCR beta families identified carriers of CMV plus the relevant HLA.

This chain links TRBV5-1 with TRBJ1-1; a weak D match, TRBD1 (6 bases). The TCR comes from a human donor in good health (CMV status not recorded). Some clones in this sample may be carry-over from other donors' samples. The specimen comprised cultured PBMCs, sampled from culture after CMV antigen stimulation. The CDR3 bases are TGCGCCAGCAGCTTCCCCTCTACACAGGGGAACACTGAAGCTTTCTTT. Translated: CASSFPSTQGNTEAFF.